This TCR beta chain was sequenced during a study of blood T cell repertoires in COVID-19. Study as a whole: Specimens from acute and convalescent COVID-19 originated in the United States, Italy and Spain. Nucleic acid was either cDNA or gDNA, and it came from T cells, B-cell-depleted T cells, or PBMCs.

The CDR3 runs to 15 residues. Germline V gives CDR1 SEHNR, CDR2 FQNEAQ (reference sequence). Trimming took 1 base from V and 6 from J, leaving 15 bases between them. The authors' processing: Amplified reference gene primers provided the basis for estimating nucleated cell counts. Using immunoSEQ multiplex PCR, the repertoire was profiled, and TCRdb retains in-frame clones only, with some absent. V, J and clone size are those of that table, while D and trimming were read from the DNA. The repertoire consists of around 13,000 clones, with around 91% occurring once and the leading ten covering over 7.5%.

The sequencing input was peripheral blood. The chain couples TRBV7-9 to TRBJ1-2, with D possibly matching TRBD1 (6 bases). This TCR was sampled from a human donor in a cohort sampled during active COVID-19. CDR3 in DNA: TGTGCCAGCAGCTTAGTTTTGACAGGAGATGATGGCTACACCTTC. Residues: CASSLVLTGDDGYTF.